The 8 T cell receptor beta chains in this list originate from one sample, sequenced in a study of blood T cell repertoires in COVID-19. Using immunoSEQ multiplex PCR, the repertoire was profiled, and TCRdb retains in-frame clones only, with some absent. The profile covers approximately 280,000 clones, with around 85% appearing a single time and roughly 11% taken by the ten largest. Source material: peripheral blood. These receptors were taken from a woman in her 70s with acute or convalescent COVID-19.

This clone has just a few counts. The rearrangement uses TRBV3-1 (or the pseudogene TRBV3-2) and TRBJ2-2, with D tentatively TRBD2 (5 bases). The germline V gene has CDR1 LGHDT and CDR2 YNNKEL (reference sequence). There are 13 residues in the CDR3. V shed 5 bases and J shed 6 bases, with 10 bases lying between them. This CDR3 reads CASSWGDPGELFF. The DNA of the CDR3 is TGTGCCAGCAGCTGGGGAGACCCCGGGGAGCTGTTTTTT.

The V gene is TRBV4-2, the J gene TRBJ1-5; a possible D gene is TRBD1 (5 bases). Germline CDR1 LGHNA, CDR2 YNFKEQ. CDR3 size: 16 residues. The V end was cut by 2 bases, the J end by 0 bases, with 11 bases between. The CDR3: CASSQSGGNSNQPQHF. The CDR3 nucleotides are TGTGCCAGCAGCCAAAGCGGGGGTAATAGCAATCAGCCCCAGCATTTT.

This chain links TRBV24-1 with TRBJ2-2; TRBD1 agrees at 7 bases. V lost 8 bases, J lost 4 bases, and 6 bases stayed unmatched. Germline CDR1 is KGHDR and CDR2 is SFDVKD. The CDR3 has 14 amino acids. The CDR3 spells CATTGGLSTGELFF. CDR3 nucleotides: TGTGCCACCACAGGGGGTCTGAGCACCGGGGAGCTGTTTTTT.

V gene TRBV20-1 combines with J gene TRBJ1-1; D not certain. V lost 8 bases to trimming and J lost 7 bases, with 11 bases between them. The germline CDR1 and CDR2 sequences are DFQATT and SNEGSKA (reference sequence). The CDR3 totals 10 residues. Written as DNA, the CDR3 is TGCAGTCCCTTCGCGTTTGAAGCTTTCTTT. Translated, it gives CSPFAFEAFF.

V and J are TRBV18 and TRBJ1-1, with D uncertain. The CDR3 covers 15 residues. Trimming removed 3 bases from V and 11 bases from J, with 22 bases in between. CDR1 and CDR2 (germline): KGHSH, LQKENI. CDR3 protein: CASSPTSGRPEVAFF. In DNA, the CDR3 is TGTGCCAGCTCACCTACGTCAGGCCGTCCGGAGGTTGCTTTCTTT.

This clone was seen a few times. The rearrangement joins TRBV9 to TRBJ1-2; D is unresolved. V lost 5 bases to trimming and J lost 4 bases, with 12 bases between them. Germline values: CDR1 SGDLS, CDR2 YYNGEE. CDR3 length: 13 amino acids. CDR3 residues: CASSVVSSYGYTF. The CDR3 coding sequence is TGTGCCAGCAGTGTGGTATCCAGCTATGGCTACACCTTC.

V is TRBV29-1 and J is TRBJ1-2; TRBD1 aligns across 10 bases. Per the germline V gene, CDR1 is SQVTM and CDR2 is ANQGSEA. CDR3 length: 15 residues. J was trimmed by 2 bases and V by 6 bases; bases with no gene match: 9. CDR3 in amino acids: CSVRDRGGGNYGYTF. In nucleotides, the CDR3 is TGCAGCGTCCGGGACAGGGGAGGGGGCAACTATGGCTACACCTTC.

The rearrangement uses TRBV2 and TRBJ1-6; D unresolved. Germline V lookup: CDR1 SNHLY, CDR2 FYNNEI. Trimming pared 11 bases from V and 6 bases from J, leaving 17 bases between. The CDR3 is 14 residues long. The CDR3 spells CAETAGSLNSPLHF. The CDR3 nucleotides are TGTGCCGAAACGGCAGGCTCCCTTAATTCACCCCTCCACTTT.